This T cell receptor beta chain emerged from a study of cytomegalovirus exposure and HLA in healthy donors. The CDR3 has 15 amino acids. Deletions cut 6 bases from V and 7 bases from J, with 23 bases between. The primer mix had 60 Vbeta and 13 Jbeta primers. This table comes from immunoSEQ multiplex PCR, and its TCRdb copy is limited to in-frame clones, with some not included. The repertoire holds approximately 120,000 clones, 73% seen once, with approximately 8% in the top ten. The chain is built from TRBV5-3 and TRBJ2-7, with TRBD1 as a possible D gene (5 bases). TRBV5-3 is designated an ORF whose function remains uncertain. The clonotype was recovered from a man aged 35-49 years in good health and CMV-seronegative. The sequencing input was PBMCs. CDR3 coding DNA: TGTGCCAGAACCCGGGCGGCAGGGCTTGTAGGAGAGCAGTACTTC. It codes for CARTRAAGLVGEQYF.